The next 15 T cell receptor beta chains were all read from a single sample in a study of T cell responses to AZD1222 COVID-19 vaccine. Profiled with immunoSEQ multiplex PCR; TCRdb holds only in-frame clones, not every one. The profile shows about 97,000 clones, around 89% of them singletons. Sample: peripheral blood, taken on day 0 of AZD1222 vaccination. All receptors derive from an adult in good health.

This chain connects TRBV7-9 to TRBJ2-3, with D perhaps TRBD1 (6 bases). The V gene's germline CDR1 is SEHNR and CDR2 FQNEAQ (reference sequence). V was clipped by 5 bases and J by 0 bases, with 18 bases between them. This CDR3 has 17 amino acids. CDR3 sequence: CASSPRSRGMSTDTQYF. In DNA form, the CDR3 reads TGTGCCAGCAGCCCGCGGAGTAGGGGGATGAGCACAGATACGCAGTATTTT.

The V call is TRBV29-1, the J call TRBJ1-2, with D tentatively TRBD1 (6 bases). Per germline, CDR1 SQVTM and CDR2 ANQGSEA. V was shortened by 7 bases and J by 1 base, with 7 bases between the two germline ends. The CDR3 contains 11 residues. This CDR3 reads CSGGGNYGYTF. CDR3 bases: TGCAGCGGAGGGGGTAACTATGGCTACACCTTC.

The rearrangement joins TRBV19 to TRBJ2-7; D possibly corresponds to TRBD2 (5 bases). Germline CDR1 reads LNHDA; CDR2 reads SQIVND (reference sequence). This CDR3 comprises 12 residues. Trimming removed 6 bases at V and 5 bases at J, with 11 bases between. The CDR3 nucleotides are TGTGCCAGTAGATATGGAGGCGACGAGCAGTACTTC. The encoded protein is CASRYGGDEQYF.

As DNA, the CDR3 is TGCGCCAGCAGTGTCGTCCGGGCCTCTAACTATGGCTACACCTTC. Residues: CASSVVRASNYGYTF. The V gene is TRBV4-3, the J gene TRBJ1-2, with D hard to call. V was cut by 6 bases and J by 0 bases, with 14 bases left in between. CDR3 length equals 15 residues. Looked up from germline, CDR1 is LGHNA and CDR2 is YSLEER.

This chain connects TRBV4-2 to TRBJ2-1; 11 bases align to TRBD2. V dropped 2 bases and J dropped 5; count of bases not matched to a gene: 2. The CDR3 has 15 amino acids. Germline V gene lookup returns CDR1 LGHNA and CDR2 YNFKEQ. The CDR3: CASSQTSGGHNEQFF. The CDR3 bases are TGTGCCAGCAGCCAAACTAGCGGGGGACACAATGAGCAGTTCTTC.

The chain employs TRBV29-1 and TRBJ1-1; no clear D gene. In germline, CDR1 is SQVTM, CDR2 ANQGSEA. The CDR3 runs 9 residues. Trimming shortened V by 8 bases and J by 4 bases, and 5 bases separated the two germline ends. As DNA, the CDR3 is TGCAGCAACGGCACTGAAGCTTTCTTT. It yields the protein CSNGTEAFF. Variable domain in full (rest from reference TRBV29-1 and TRBJ1-1): SAVISQKPSRDICQRGTSLTIQCQVDSQVTMMFWYRQQPGQSLTLIATANQGSEATYESGFVIDKFPISRPNLTFSTLTVSNMSPEDSSIYLCSNGTEAFFGQGTRLTVV.

The chain uses TRBV5-1 and TRBJ1-2, with TRBD1 matching over 8 bases. From germline, CDR1 is SGHRS and CDR2 YFSETQ. The CDR3 extends over 14 amino acids. The trim removed 4 bases at V and 8 bases at J, leaving 10 bases unmatched. CDR3 amino acids: CASSDQDRERGYTF. In DNA form, the CDR3 reads TGCGCCAGCAGCGACCAGGACAGGGAGAGGGGCTACACCTTC.

The table lists this clone with a few counts. This chain connects TRBV21-1 to TRBJ1-6; whether TRBD1, the table's D call, matches the DNA was not checked. TRBV21-1 is shown as a pseudogene. The CDR3 sequence is 16 residues long. This CDR3 reads CASSKAGTGRSSPLHF. CDR3 coding DNA: TGTGCCAGCAGCAAAGCGGGGACAGGGAGAAGCTCACCCCTCCACTTT.

The CDR3 spells CASSLQPPGDNSPLHF. The CDR3 nucleotides are TGTGCCAGCAGCCTACAGCCTCCAGGGGATAATTCACCCCTCCACTTT. This chain connects TRBV3-1 (or the pseudogene TRBV3-2) to TRBJ1-6; weak D call: TRBD1 (6 bases). Germline V CDR1 and CDR2: LGHDT, YNNKEL (reference sequence). This CDR3 is 16 amino acids long. V was clipped by 4 bases and J by 5 bases, with 15 bases between them.

The J gene is TRBJ1-1, the V gene TRBV18; 8 nucleotides align to TRBD1. J gave up 7 bases and V 0 bases, and 10 bases lay outside the gene matches. Germline V gene lookup returns CDR1 KGHSH and CDR2 LQKENI. The CDR3 is 16 residues long. This chain's CDR3 is CASSPPSGRGRSEAFF. The CDR3 region has the DNA TGTGCCAGCTCACCACCTTCGGGCAGGGGGCGAAGTGAAGCTTTCTTT.

This clone has more than one count but fewer than ten. The V and J genes are TRBV29-1 and TRBJ1-2; 9 bases agree with TRBD1. Losses at the gene ends were 5 bases for V and 4 bases for J; bases not matched to a gene: 8. The CDR3 is 14 amino acids. Germline values: CDR1 SQVTM, CDR2 ANQGSEA. DNA for the CDR3: TGCAGCGTTTTAGAGACAGGGGGGGCCTATGGCTACACCTTC. The encoded protein is CSVLETGGAYGYTF.

This chain links TRBV6-6 with TRBJ2-7, with TRBD1 matching 7 bases. The V and J ends lost 9 bases and 4 bases, in that order; junction bases with no gene match: 6. Germline loops: CDR1 MNHNY, CDR2 SVGAGI (reference sequence). This CDR3 has 12 residues. CDR3 sequence reads: CASRQGRYEQYF. In DNA, the CDR3 is TGTGCCAGTAGACAGGGTCGGTACGAGCAGTACTTC.

The chain recombines TRBV7-2 with TRBJ1-3, with D unclear. Trimming took off 1 base at V and 0 bases at J, with 7 bases between the two ends. CDR1 and CDR2 from the germline V gene are SGHTA and FQGNSA. The CDR3 spans 15 residues. CDR3: CASSLDSFSGNTIYF. Here the CDR3 DNA reads TGTGCCAGCAGCTTAGACAGTTTCTCTGGAAACACCATATATTTT. Full variable domain (rest looked up from reference TRBV7-2 and TRBJ1-3): GAGVSQSPSNKVTEKGKDVELRCDPISGHTALYWYRQSLGQGLEFLIYFQGNSAPDKSGLPSDRFSAERTGGSVSTLTIQRTQQEDSAVYLCASSLDSFSGNTIYFGEGSWLTVV.

The chain's CDR3 is CAWSPTDTQYF. CDR3 DNA sequence: TGTGCCTGGAGTCCAACAGATACGCAGTATTTT. This sequence joins TRBV30 and TRBJ2-3; no clear D. The V end lost 2 bases, the J end lost 3 bases, and 3 bases lay between the germline ends. Germline V lookup: CDR1 GTSNPN, CDR2 SVGIG (reference sequence). The CDR3 totals 11 residues.

The chain joins TRBV7-8 to TRBJ2-3; maybe TRBD2 (6 bases). V shed 5 bases and J shed 9 bases, with 15 bases lying between them. Germline loops: CDR1 SGHVS, CDR2 FQNEAQ. The CDR3 has 13 residues. CDR3 DNA: TGTGCCAGCAGCGGGCGGGATTCGGAGACGCAGTATTTT. Its protein product is CASSGRDSETQYF.